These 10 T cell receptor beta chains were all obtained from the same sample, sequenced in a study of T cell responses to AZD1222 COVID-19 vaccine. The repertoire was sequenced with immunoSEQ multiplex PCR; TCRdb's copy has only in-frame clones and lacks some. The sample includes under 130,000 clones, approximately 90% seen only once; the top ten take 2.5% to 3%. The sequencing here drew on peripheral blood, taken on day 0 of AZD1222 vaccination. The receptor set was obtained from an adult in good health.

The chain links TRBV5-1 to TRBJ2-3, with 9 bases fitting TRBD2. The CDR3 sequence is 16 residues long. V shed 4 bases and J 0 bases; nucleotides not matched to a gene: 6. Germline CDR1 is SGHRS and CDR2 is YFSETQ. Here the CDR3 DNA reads TGCGCCAGCAGCACAGTAGCGGGGGCCAGCACAGATACGCAGTATTTT. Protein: CASSTVAGASTDTQYF.

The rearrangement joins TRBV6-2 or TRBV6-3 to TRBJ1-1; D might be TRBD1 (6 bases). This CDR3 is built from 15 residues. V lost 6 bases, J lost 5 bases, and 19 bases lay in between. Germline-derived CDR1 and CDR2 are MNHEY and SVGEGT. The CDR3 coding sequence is TGTGCCAGCAGCCCGACCGGGGAGGGGGGAACTGAAGCTTTCTTT. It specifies CASSPTGEGGTEAFF.

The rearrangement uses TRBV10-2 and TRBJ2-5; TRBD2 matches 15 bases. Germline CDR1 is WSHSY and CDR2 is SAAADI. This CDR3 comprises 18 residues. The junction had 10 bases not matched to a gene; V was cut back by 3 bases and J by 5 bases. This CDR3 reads CASSDAGLAGGPRETQYF. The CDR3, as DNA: TGCGCCAGCAGTGACGCAGGACTAGCGGGGGGGCCCCGCGAGACCCAGTACTTC.

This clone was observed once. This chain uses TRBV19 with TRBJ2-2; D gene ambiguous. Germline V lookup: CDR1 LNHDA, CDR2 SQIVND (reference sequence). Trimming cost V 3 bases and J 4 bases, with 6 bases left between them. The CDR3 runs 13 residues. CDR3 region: CASSMGGTGELFF. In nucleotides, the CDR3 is TGTGCCAGTAGTATGGGCGGCACCGGGGAGCTGTTTTTT.

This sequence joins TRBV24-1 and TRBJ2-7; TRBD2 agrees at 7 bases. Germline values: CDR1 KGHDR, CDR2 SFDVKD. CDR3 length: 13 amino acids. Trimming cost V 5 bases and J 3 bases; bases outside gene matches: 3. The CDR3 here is CATSGRGSYEQYF. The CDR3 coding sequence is TGTGCCACCAGTGGGCGGGGGAGCTACGAGCAGTACTTC.

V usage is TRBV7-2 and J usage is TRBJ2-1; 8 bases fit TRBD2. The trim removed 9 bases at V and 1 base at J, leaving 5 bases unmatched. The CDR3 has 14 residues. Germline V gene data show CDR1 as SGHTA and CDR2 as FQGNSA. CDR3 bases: TGTGCCAGTACGCGGGAGGTGTCCTACAATGAGCAGTTCTTC. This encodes CASTREVSYNEQFF.

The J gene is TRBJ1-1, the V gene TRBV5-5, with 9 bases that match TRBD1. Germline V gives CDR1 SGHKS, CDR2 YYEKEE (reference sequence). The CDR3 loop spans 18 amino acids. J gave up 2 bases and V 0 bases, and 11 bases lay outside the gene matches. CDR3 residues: CASSLEAIPGQGNTEAFF. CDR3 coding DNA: TGTGCCAGCAGCTTGGAAGCGATACCGGGACAGGGTAACACTGAAGCTTTCTTT.

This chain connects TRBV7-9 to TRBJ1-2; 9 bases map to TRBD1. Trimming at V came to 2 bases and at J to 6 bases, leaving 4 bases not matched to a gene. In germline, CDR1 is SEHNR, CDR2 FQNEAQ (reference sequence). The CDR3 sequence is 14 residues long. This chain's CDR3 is CASSLRTGEDGYTF. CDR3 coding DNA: TGTGCCAGCAGCTTAAGGACAGGGGAAGATGGCTACACCTTC.

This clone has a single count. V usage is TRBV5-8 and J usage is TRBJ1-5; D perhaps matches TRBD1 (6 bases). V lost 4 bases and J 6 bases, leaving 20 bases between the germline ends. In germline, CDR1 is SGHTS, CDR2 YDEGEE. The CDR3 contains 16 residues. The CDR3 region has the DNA TGTGCCAGCAGCGTACGTGGGGGCGCAGGGGTTCAGCCCCAGCATTTT. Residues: CASSVRGGAGVQPQHF.

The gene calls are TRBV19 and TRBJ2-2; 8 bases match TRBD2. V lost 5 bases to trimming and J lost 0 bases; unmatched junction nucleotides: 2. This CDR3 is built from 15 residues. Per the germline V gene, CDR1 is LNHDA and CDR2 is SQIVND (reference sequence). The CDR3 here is CASSVAGPNTGELFF. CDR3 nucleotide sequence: TGTGCCAGTAGTGTAGCGGGGCCGAACACCGGGGAGCTGTTTTTT. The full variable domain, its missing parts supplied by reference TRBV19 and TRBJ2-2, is DGGITQSPKYLFRKEGQNVTLSCEQNLNHDAMYWYRQDPGQGLRLIYYSQIVNDFQKGDIAEGYSVSREKKESFPLTVTSAQKNPTAFYLCASSVAGPNTGELFFGEGSRLTVL.